This paragraph reports one T cell receptor beta chain. In the study's own analysis: Amplified reference gene primers provided the basis for estimating nucleated cell counts. Method: immunoSEQ multiplex PCR; TCRdb's copy keeps in-frame clones and lacks some. V, J and clone size derive from that table, while D and trimming were established from the DNA sequence. In the table there are tens of thousands of clones, roughly nine tenths of which are singletons. The V segment lost 6 bases and the J segment 3 bases; nucleotides outside the gene matches: 8. In germline, CDR1 is LNHDA, CDR2 SQIVND (reference sequence). CDR3 length equals 15 residues. These data are taken from a study of blood T cell repertoires in COVID-19. On the study more broadly: Whether acute or convalescent, the COVID-19 samples came from the United States, Italy and Spain. T cells, B-cell-depleted T cells, or PBMCs supplied cDNA or gDNA.

The source of this sequence is a woman aged 50 to 60 with active or convalescent COVID-19. The rearrangement uses TRBV19 and TRBJ1-5, with 7 positions matching TRBD1. Sequenced material: peripheral blood. The CDR3 coding sequence is TGTGCCAGTAGGCTAGACAGGGCAGACAATCAGCCCCAGCATTTT. Its translation: CASRLDRADNQPQHF.